The rows below give T cell receptor beta chains drawn from one sample of a study of blood T cell repertoires in COVID-19. Clones were sequenced by immunoSEQ multiplex PCR, and TCRdb holds only the in-frame ones, with some missing. This table has about 210,000 clones, about 80% appearing once. Source material: peripheral blood. These receptors all come from an older woman with COVID-19, enrolled during active disease. CDR3s leave out the opening cysteine and the closing phenylalanine or tryptophan.

cdr3_aa	cdr3_length	v_call	j_call
ASSLTGSNQPQH	12	TRBV25-1	TRBJ1-5
ASSLLPSGGVSYNEQF	16	TRBV7-3	TRBJ2-1
ASRVRDRGTDTQY	13	TRBV6-5	TRBJ2-3
ASGGSYEQY	9	TRBV6-6	TRBJ2-7
ATFGSGKNTGELF	13	TRBV5-1	TRBJ2-2
ASSEARGRGQPQH	13	TRBV2	TRBJ1-5
ASSLNGANTGELF	13	TRBV27	TRBJ2-2
ASSLLGTGANYGYT	14	TRBV7-2	TRBJ1-2
ASSIRGSYNEQF	12	TRBV19	TRBJ2-1
ASSQGQGGWNEQF	13	TRBV5-4	TRBJ2-1
ASSDEEQY	8	TRBV6-1	TRBJ2-7
ATAQQDSNQPQH	12	TRBV24-1	TRBJ1-5
ASSRRQGDIHNEQF	14	TRBV7-9	TRBJ2-1
ASSLSNTEAF	10	TRBV6-5	TRBJ1-1